One sample yielded the 5 T cell receptor beta chains listed below, sequenced in a study of shared clonotypes between healthy human individuals. Naive CD8 cells lacked CD45RO, underwent positive selection for CCR7 and left out terminally differentiated effector memory CD45RA+ cells. TCRdb keeps only in-frame clones here, not all; method: immunoSEQ multiplex PCR. The data hold about 2.2 million clones, with under 95% observed a single time. Input material: naive CD8+ T cells from PBMCs. The receptors stem from a man aged 18 to 29 in good health. Some clones in this sample may be carry-over from other donors' samples.

The CDR3 nucleotides are TGTGCCAGCAGTGACAGGGGCCGGGAGACCCAGTACTTC. This gives the protein CASSDRGRETQYF. V usage is TRBV28 and J usage is TRBJ2-5, with 8 bases identical to TRBD1. The CDR3 spans 13 residues. V shed 5 bases, J shed 5 bases, and the junction held 4 bases outside the gene matches. Germline V gives CDR1 MDHEN, CDR2 SYDVKM.

The rearrangement links TRBV7-2 to TRBJ2-7; TRBD1 matches 9 bases. With 0 bases clipped from V and 3 bases from J, the junction kept 6 bases outside the gene matches. Per the germline V gene, CDR1 is SGHTA and CDR2 is FQGNSA. The CDR3 contains 16 residues. CDR3 region: CASSLALGDRVYEQYF. The CDR3 coding sequence is TGTGCCAGCAGCTTAGCCTTAGGGGACAGGGTCTACGAGCAGTACTTC.

This chain connects TRBV5-6 to TRBJ2-6, with D possibly being TRBD2 (5 bases). The V gene lost 3 bases and the J gene lost 0 bases, with 19 bases spanning the gap. CDR3 length equals 19 residues. The germline gives CDR1 SGHDT, CDR2 YYEEEE. The CDR3 DNA sequence: TGTGCCAGCAGCTGGGCATTGAAGGCGGGCAGCTCTGGGGCCAACGTCCTGACTTTC. It translates to CASSWALKAGSSGANVLTF.

This sequence joins TRBV2 and TRBJ1-1, with 9 bases that match TRBD1. V was pared by 4 bases and J by 5 bases, with 11 bases of the junction left unmatched. The V gene's germline CDR1 is SNHLY and CDR2 FYNNEI. This CDR3 has 16 residues. CDR3 sequence reads: CASSVGQGWGETEAFF. The CDR3 region has the DNA TGTGCCAGCAGTGTGGGACAGGGATGGGGAGAGACTGAAGCTTTCTTT.

The chain links TRBV2 to TRBJ2-5; 12 bases are shared with TRBD2. The CDR3 is 15 residues long. The trim removed 6 bases at V and 0 bases at J, leaving 2 bases unmatched. Looked up from germline, CDR1 is SNHLY and CDR2 is FYNNEI. DNA of the CDR3: TGTGCCAGCAGGGGGACTAGCGGGTACCAAGAGACCCAGTACTTC. It is translated as CASRGTSGYQETQYF.